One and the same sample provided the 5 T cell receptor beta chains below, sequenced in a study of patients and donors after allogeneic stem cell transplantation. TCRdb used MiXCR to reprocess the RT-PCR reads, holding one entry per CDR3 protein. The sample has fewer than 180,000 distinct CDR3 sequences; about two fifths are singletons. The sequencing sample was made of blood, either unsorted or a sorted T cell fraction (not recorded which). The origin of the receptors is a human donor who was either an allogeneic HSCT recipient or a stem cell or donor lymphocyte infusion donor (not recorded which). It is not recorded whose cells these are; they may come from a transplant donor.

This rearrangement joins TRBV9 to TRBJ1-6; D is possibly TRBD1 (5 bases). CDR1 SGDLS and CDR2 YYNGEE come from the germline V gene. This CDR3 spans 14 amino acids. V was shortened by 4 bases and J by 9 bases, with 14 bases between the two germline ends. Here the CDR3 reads CASSPAGGASPLHF. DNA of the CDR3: TGTGCCAGCAGCCCTGCGGGCGGGGCTTCACCCCTCCACTTT.

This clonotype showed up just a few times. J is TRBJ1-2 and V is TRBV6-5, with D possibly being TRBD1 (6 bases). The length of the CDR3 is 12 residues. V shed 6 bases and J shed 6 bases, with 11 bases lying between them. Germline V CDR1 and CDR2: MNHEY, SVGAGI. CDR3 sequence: CASRSGEDGYTF. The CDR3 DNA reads TGTGCCAGCAGGTCAGGGGAGGATGGCTACACCTTC.

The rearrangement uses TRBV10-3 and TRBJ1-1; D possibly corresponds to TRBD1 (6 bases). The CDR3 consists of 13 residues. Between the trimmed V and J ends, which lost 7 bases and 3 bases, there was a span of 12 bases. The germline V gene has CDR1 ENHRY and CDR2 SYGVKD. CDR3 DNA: TGTGCCATCACTTCCCAGGGGTACACTGAAGCTTTCTTT. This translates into CAITSQGYTEAFF.

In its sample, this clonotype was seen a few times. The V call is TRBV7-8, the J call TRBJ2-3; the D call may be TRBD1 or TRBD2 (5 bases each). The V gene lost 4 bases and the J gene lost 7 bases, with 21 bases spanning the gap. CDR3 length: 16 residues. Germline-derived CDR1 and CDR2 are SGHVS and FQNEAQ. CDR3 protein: CASSSVGDAHRNTQYF. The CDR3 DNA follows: TGTGCCAGCAGCTCGGTCGGGGACGCGCATCGCAATACGCAGTATTTT.

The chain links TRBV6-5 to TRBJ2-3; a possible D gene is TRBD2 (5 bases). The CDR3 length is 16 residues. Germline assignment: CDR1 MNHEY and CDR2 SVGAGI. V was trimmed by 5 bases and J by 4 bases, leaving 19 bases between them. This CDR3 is CASSGLSPAGADTQYF. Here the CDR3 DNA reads TGTGCCAGCAGTGGACTGTCTCCCGCGGGCGCAGATACGCAGTATTTT.